Listed below are T cell receptor beta chains from one sample, sequenced in a study of shared clonotypes between healthy human individuals. Repertoires were generated with immunoSEQ multiplex PCR, while TCRdb's copy carries only in-frame clones and drops some. Among around 990,000 clones listed, approximately 75% were seen once. The sample consisted of memory CD4+ T cells from PBMCs. The receptors were gathered from a man aged 18 to 29 in good health. Some clones in this sample may be carry-over from other donors' samples. CDR3s include the opening cysteine and the closing phenylalanine or tryptophan. The order of the fields is D gene, J gene, clone size, V gene, CDR3 protein, CDR3 DNA. D genes are given only for firm matches. Clone size is shown for a subset of rows, as once, few, many or a class of expanded clone.

D gene: TRBD2
J gene: TRBJ2-7
clone size: -
V gene: TRBV27
CDR3 protein: CASSFGLAGRYEQYF
CDR3 DNA: TGTGCCAGCAGTTTTGGGCTAGCGGGCCGCTACGAGCAGTACTTC

D gene: TRBD1
J gene: TRBJ1-1
clone size: -
V gene: TRBV6-5
CDR3 protein: CASSWDRALGTEAFF
CDR3 DNA: TGTGCCAGCAGTTGGGACAGGGCATTGGGCACTGAAGCTTTCTTT

D gene: TRBD2
J gene: TRBJ2-2
clone size: -
V gene: TRBV4-1
CDR3 protein: CASSQDYGLAGNTGELFF
CDR3 DNA: TGCGCCAGCAGCCAAGATTATGGACTAGCGGGAAACACCGGGGAGCTGTTTTTT

D gene: TRBD1
J gene: TRBJ2-7
clone size: -
V gene: TRBV7-9
CDR3 protein: CASSADRGAGLFYEQYF
CDR3 DNA: TGTGCCAGCAGCGCAGACAGGGGCGCGGGGTTGTTCTACGAGCAGTACTTC

D gene: TRBD2
J gene: TRBJ2-1
clone size: -
V gene: TRBV7-3
CDR3 protein: CASSPRLAGAYNEQFF
CDR3 DNA: TGTGCCAGCAGCCCCCGACTAGCGGGAGCCTACAATGAGCAGTTCTTC

D gene: TRBD1
J gene: TRBJ2-2
clone size: -
V gene: TRBV27
CDR3 protein: CASSFLKTGQGVNTGELFF
CDR3 DNA: TGTGCCAGCAGTTTTTTGAAAACTGGACAGGGTGTAAACACCGGGGAGCTGTTTTTT

D gene: -
J gene: TRBJ2-6
clone size: -
V gene: TRBV5-1
CDR3 protein: CASSLGHSGANVLTF
CDR3 DNA: TGCGCCAGCAGCTTGGGGCACTCTGGGGCCAACGTCCTGACTTTC

D gene: TRBD1
J gene: TRBJ1-1
clone size: -
V gene: TRBV30
CDR3 protein: CAWWGQMNTEAFF
CDR3 DNA: TGTGCCTGGTGGGGACAGATGAACACTGAAGCTTTCTTT

D gene: TRBD2
J gene: TRBJ2-3
clone size: -
V gene: TRBV7-2
CDR3 protein: CASSEGLASDTQYF
CDR3 DNA: TGTGCCAGCAGCGAGGGACTAGCGTCAGATACGCAGTATTTT

D gene: TRBD1
J gene: TRBJ1-1
clone size: few
V gene: TRBV7-3
CDR3 protein: CASSSTGTGNTEAFF
CDR3 DNA: TGTGCCAGCAGCAGCACCGGGACAGGGAACACTGAAGCTTTCTTT

D gene: -
J gene: TRBJ2-3
clone size: -
V gene: TRBV5-4
CDR3 protein: CASSLEVFRTDTQYF
CDR3 DNA: TGTGCCAGCAGCTTGGAGGTATTTCGCACAGATACGCAGTATTTT

D gene: TRBD2
J gene: TRBJ2-1
clone size: -
V gene: TRBV4-3
CDR3 protein: CASSQDLPTSEYNEQFF
CDR3 DNA: TGCGCCAGCAGCCAAGATCTCCCGACTAGCGAGTACAATGAGCAGTTCTTC

D gene: -
J gene: TRBJ2-1
clone size: -
V gene: TRBV15
CDR3 protein: CATSIGSGHNEQFF
CDR3 DNA: TGTGCCACCAGCATCGGGTCGGGTCACAATGAGCAGTTCTTC

D gene: -
J gene: TRBJ2-7
clone size: -
V gene: TRBV6-6
CDR3 protein: CASSYSGRPPYEQYF
CDR3 DNA: TGTGCCAGCAGTTACTCCGGACGGCCCCCCTACGAGCAGTACTTC

D gene: -
J gene: TRBJ2-7
clone size: once
V gene: TRBV18
CDR3 protein: CASSPMGSEQYF
CDR3 DNA: TGTGCCAGCTCACCCATGGGGTCCGAGCAGTACTTC

D gene: TRBD2
J gene: TRBJ2-7
clone size: -
V gene: TRBV18
CDR3 protein: CASSLEGLADYEQYF
CDR3 DNA: TGTGCCAGCTCACTTGAGGGACTAGCGGATTACGAGCAGTACTTC

D gene: -
J gene: TRBJ1-2
clone size: -
V gene: TRBV7-2
CDR3 protein: CASRAPNGGGYTF
CDR3 DNA: TGTGCCAGCAGGGCCCCCAACGGGGGTGGCTACACCTTC

D gene: TRBD2
J gene: TRBJ2-7
clone size: -
V gene: TRBV28
CDR3 protein: CASIRLAGSYEQYF
CDR3 DNA: TGTGCCAGCATTAGACTAGCGGGTTCCTACGAGCAGTACTTC

D gene: -
J gene: TRBJ1-3
clone size: -
V gene: TRBV5-4
CDR3 protein: CASSLGPTSGNTIYF
CDR3 DNA: TGTGCCAGCAGCCTGGGGCCGACCTCTGGAAACACCATATATTTT

D gene: -
J gene: TRBJ1-5
clone size: -
V gene: TRBV29-1
CDR3 protein: CSVAQGWGMDQPQHF
CDR3 DNA: TGCAGCGTCGCTCAGGGGTGGGGAATGGATCAGCCCCAGCATTTT

D gene: -
J gene: TRBJ2-4
clone size: -
V gene: TRBV28
CDR3 protein: CASSLGGKNIQYF
CDR3 DNA: TGTGCCAGCAGTTTAGGAGGCAAAAACATTCAGTACTTC

D gene: -
J gene: TRBJ1-2
clone size: -
V gene: TRBV11-2
CDR3 protein: CASSLGVGTEVYGYTF
CDR3 DNA: TGTGCCAGCAGCCTAGGGGTCGGGACGGAAGTTTATGGCTACACCTTC

D gene: TRBD1
J gene: TRBJ2-7
clone size: -
V gene: TRBV11-2
CDR3 protein: CASSYPGQSYEQYF
CDR3 DNA: TGTGCCAGCAGCTACCCGGGACAGTCCTACGAGCAGTACTTC

D gene: -
J gene: TRBJ1-3
clone size: -
V gene: TRBV25-1
CDR3 protein: CASSELGGSGNTIYF
CDR3 DNA: TGTGCCAGCAGTGAATTGGGGGGGTCTGGAAACACCATATATTTT

D gene: -
J gene: TRBJ2-1
clone size: once
V gene: TRBV4-2
CDR3 protein: CASSQDRGPQRLQFF
CDR3 DNA: TGTGCCAGCAGCCAAGATCGGGGGCCCCAAAGGTTGCAGTTCTTC

D gene: -
J gene: TRBJ2-2
clone size: -
V gene: TRBV5-1
CDR3 protein: CASSFGGSNTGELFF
CDR3 DNA: TGCGCCAGCAGCTTCGGGGGCTCGAACACCGGGGAGCTGTTTTTT

D gene: -
J gene: TRBJ2-5
clone size: -
V gene: TRBV5-4
CDR3 protein: CASSLGEVQETQYF
CDR3 DNA: TGTGCCAGCAGCTTAGGGGAGGTCCAAGAGACCCAGTACTTC

D gene: -
J gene: TRBJ2-2
clone size: -
V gene: TRBV7-3
CDR3 protein: CASSSLSTTGELFF
CDR3 DNA: TGTGCCAGCAGCTCGCTTTCAACGACCGGGGAGCTGTTTTTT

D gene: -
J gene: TRBJ1-3
clone size: once
V gene: TRBV30
CDR3 protein: CAWSRGGNTIYF
CDR3 DNA: TGTGCCTGGAGCCGGGGTGGAAACACCATATATTTT

D gene: TRBD2
J gene: TRBJ2-5
clone size: -
V gene: TRBV7-9
CDR3 protein: CASSLGWTSGRAPKETQYF
CDR3 DNA: TGTGCCAGCAGCTTAGGCTGGACTAGCGGGAGGGCGCCCAAAGAGACCCAGTACTTC

D gene: -
J gene: TRBJ1-2
clone size: -
V gene: TRBV7-9
CDR3 protein: CASSTSGGGYGYTF
CDR3 DNA: TGTGCCAGCAGTACTTCAGGAGGAGGCTATGGCTACACCTTC

D gene: TRBD2
J gene: TRBJ2-3
clone size: -
V gene: TRBV7-3
CDR3 protein: CASSSLAGGPDTQYF
CDR3 DNA: TGTGCCAGCAGCTCCCTAGCGGGAGGGCCCGATACGCAGTATTTT

D gene: -
J gene: TRBJ1-1
clone size: -
V gene: TRBV29-1
CDR3 protein: CSVEDYSGTLGNTEAFF
CDR3 DNA: TGCAGCGTTGAAGATTATTCCGGGACCCTAGGGAACACTGAAGCTTTCTTT

D gene: TRBD1
J gene: TRBJ1-1
clone size: -
V gene: TRBV7-9
CDR3 protein: CASSFTQGAEAFF
CDR3 DNA: TGTGCCAGCAGCTTCACACAGGGGGCTGAAGCTTTCTTT

D gene: -
J gene: TRBJ1-1
clone size: -
V gene: TRBV11-2
CDR3 protein: CASSLGATWNTEAFF
CDR3 DNA: TGTGCCAGCAGCTTAGGGGCAACCTGGAACACTGAAGCTTTCTTT

D gene: -
J gene: TRBJ2-1
clone size: -
V gene: TRBV30
CDR3 protein: CAWADYNEQFF
CDR3 DNA: TGTGCCTGGGCGGACTACAATGAGCAGTTCTTC

D gene: -
J gene: TRBJ1-2
clone size: many
V gene: TRBV4-3
CDR3 protein: CASSQDGRGLVRGYTF
CDR3 DNA: TGCGCCAGCAGCCAAGATGGGAGGGGACTGGTTCGTGGCTACACCTTC

D gene: -
J gene: TRBJ2-5
clone size: many
V gene: TRBV7-2
CDR3 protein: CASSGQETQYF
CDR3 DNA: TGTGCCAGCAGCGGGCAAGAGACCCAGTACTTC

D gene: -
J gene: TRBJ2-5
clone size: -
V gene: TRBV2
CDR3 protein: CASSSTGEKTQYF
CDR3 DNA: TGTGCCAGCAGTTCGACAGGAGAAAAGACCCAGTACTTC

D gene: -
J gene: TRBJ2-7
clone size: -
V gene: TRBV30
CDR3 protein: CAWRSSYEQYF
CDR3 DNA: TGTGCCTGGAGGAGTTCCTACGAGCAGTACTTC

D gene: -
J gene: TRBJ1-4
clone size: once
V gene: TRBV5-1
CDR3 protein: CASSQEPTNEKLFF
CDR3 DNA: TGCGCCAGCAGCCAAGAACCAACTAATGAAAAACTGTTTTTT

D gene: TRBD2
J gene: TRBJ2-7
clone size: -
V gene: TRBV9
CDR3 protein: CASSVGRESDEQYF
CDR3 DNA: TGTGCCAGCAGCGTGGGGCGGGAGTCGGACGAGCAGTACTTC

D gene: -
J gene: TRBJ1-3
clone size: -
V gene: TRBV9
CDR3 protein: CASSAVGPRGGNTIYF
CDR3 DNA: TGTGCCAGCAGCGCGGTGGGGCCAAGGGGAGGAAACACCATATATTTT

D gene: -
J gene: TRBJ2-3
clone size: -
V gene: TRBV1
CDR3 protein: CTSSPPLSTEAGAGTDTQYF
CDR3 DNA: TGCACCAGCAGCCCCCCCTTGTCGACCGAAGCGGGAGCGGGCACAGATACGCAGTATTTT

D gene: -
J gene: TRBJ1-2
clone size: few
V gene: TRBV5-1
CDR3 protein: CASTKDRNYGYTF
CDR3 DNA: TGCGCCAGCACCAAGGACAGAAACTATGGCTACACCTTC

D gene: TRBD2
J gene: TRBJ2-5
clone size: -
V gene: TRBV10-1
CDR3 protein: CASSTSGTIPRETQYF
CDR3 DNA: TGCGCCAGCAGCACTAGCGGGACAATCCCCCGAGAGACCCAGTACTTC

D gene: -
J gene: TRBJ1-3
clone size: -
V gene: TRBV19
CDR3 protein: CASKIPGSGNTIYF
CDR3 DNA: TGTGCCAGTAAAATTCCAGGCTCTGGAAACACCATATATTTT

D gene: TRBD1
J gene: TRBJ1-2
clone size: -
V gene: TRBV5-1
CDR3 protein: CASSSDRALYGYTF
CDR3 DNA: TGCGCCAGCAGCTCCGACAGGGCCCTGTATGGCTACACCTTC

D gene: -
J gene: TRBJ1-1
clone size: -
V gene: TRBV7-3
CDR3 protein: CASSPAGTNTEAFF
CDR3 DNA: TGTGCCAGCAGCCCCGCCGGGACGAACACTGAAGCTTTCTTT

D gene: TRBD1
J gene: TRBJ1-6
clone size: -
V gene: TRBV30
CDR3 protein: CAWRRGQGASPLHF
CDR3 DNA: TGTGCCTGGCGGCGTGGACAGGGAGCTTCACCCCTCCACTTT

D gene: -
J gene: TRBJ1-4
clone size: -
V gene: TRBV5-4
CDR3 protein: CASSDKTGYNEKLFF
CDR3 DNA: TGTGCCAGCAGCGACAAGACAGGTTATAATGAAAAACTGTTTTTT

D gene: -
J gene: TRBJ2-5
clone size: -
V gene: TRBV21-1
CDR3 protein: CASSNPQTGRETQYF
CDR3 DNA: TGTGCCAGCAGCAATCCCCAGACAGGTAGGGAGACCCAGTACTTC